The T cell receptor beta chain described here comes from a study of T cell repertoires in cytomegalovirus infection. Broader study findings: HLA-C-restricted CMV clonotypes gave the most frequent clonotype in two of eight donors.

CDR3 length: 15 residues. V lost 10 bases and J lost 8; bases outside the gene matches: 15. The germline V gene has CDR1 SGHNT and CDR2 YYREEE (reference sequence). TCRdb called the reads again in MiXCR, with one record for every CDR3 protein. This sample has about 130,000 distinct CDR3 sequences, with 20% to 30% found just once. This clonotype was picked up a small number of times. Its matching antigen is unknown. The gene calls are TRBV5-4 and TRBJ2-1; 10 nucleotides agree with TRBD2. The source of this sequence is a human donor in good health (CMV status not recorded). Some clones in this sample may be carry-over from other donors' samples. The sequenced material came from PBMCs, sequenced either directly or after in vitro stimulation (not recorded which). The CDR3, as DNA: TGTGCCTCCGGGTCCCCGGGACTAGCGACCGATGAGCAGTTCTTC. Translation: CASGSPGLATDEQFF.